This T cell receptor (beta chain) was retrieved from a study of neurological immune-mediated disorders. TCRdb reprocessed the 5' RACE reads via MiXCR and lists one record per CDR3 protein. The sample holds around 71,000 distinct CDR3 sequences, roughly 13% seen once. A note on this clonotype: Its target is unknown.

Time point in this sample: longitudinal time-point 1 (baseline). Whole-study results and caveats: Patients with HTLV-1-associated myelopathy showed the most TCR clonal expansion. Those with multiple sclerosis showed the least, falling below healthy controls.

Material: PBMCs. The source of this sequence is a female donor with HTLV-1-associated myelopathy (HAM/TSP).

CDR3 sequence: CASSQGLMGDRENYGYTF. Here the CDR3 DNA reads TGTGCCAGCAGCCAAGGTCTAATGGGTGACAGGGAGAACTATGGCTACACCTTC. The J gene is TRBJ1-2, the V gene TRBV4-2; 7 bases line up with TRBD1. The germline V gene encodes CDR1 LGHNA and CDR2 YNFKEQ. V gave up 1 base and J gave up 2 bases; unmatched junction bases: 13. The CDR3 runs to 18 residues.